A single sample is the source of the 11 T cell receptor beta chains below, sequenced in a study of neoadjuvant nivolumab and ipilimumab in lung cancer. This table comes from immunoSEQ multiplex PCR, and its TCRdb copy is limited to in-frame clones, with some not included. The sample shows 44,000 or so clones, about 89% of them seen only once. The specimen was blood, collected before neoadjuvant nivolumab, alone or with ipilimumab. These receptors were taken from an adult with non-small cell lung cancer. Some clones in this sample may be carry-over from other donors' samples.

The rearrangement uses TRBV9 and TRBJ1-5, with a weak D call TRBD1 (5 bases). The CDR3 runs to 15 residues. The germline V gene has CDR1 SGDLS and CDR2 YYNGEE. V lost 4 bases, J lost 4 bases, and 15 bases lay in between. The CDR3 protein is CASSPMGGGNQPQHF. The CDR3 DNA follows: TGTGCCAGCAGCCCCATGGGGGGTGGGAATCAGCCCCAGCATTTT.

As DNA, the CDR3 is TGTGCCAGCAGCTTTCGGACTAGCGGGGAGGAGACCCAGTACTTC. Amino acid sequence: CASSFRTSGEETQYF. This chain links TRBV5-4 with TRBJ2-5, with 12 nucleotides matching TRBD2. The CDR3 totals 15 residues. CDR1 and CDR2 from the germline V gene are SGHNT and YYREEE (reference sequence). V lost 2 bases, J lost 5 bases, and 4 bases stayed unmatched.

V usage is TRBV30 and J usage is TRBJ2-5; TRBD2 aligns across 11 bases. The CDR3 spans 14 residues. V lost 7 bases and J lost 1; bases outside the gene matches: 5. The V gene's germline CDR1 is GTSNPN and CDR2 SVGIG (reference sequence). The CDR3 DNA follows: TGTGCCTTTTCGGGGACTAGCGGCCAAGAGACCCAGTACTTC. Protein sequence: CAFSGTSGQETQYF. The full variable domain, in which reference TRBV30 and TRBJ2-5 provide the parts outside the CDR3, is SQTIHQWPATLVQPVGSPLSLECTVEGTSNPNLYWYRQAAGRGLQLLFYSVGIGQISSEVPQNLSASRPQDRQFILSSKKLLLSDSGFYLCAFSGTSGQETQYFGPGTRLLVL.

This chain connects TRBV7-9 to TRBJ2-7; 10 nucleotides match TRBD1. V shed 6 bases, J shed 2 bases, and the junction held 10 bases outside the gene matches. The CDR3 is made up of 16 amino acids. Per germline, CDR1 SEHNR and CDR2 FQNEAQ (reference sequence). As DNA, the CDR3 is TGTGCCAGCAGTTCTCCGGGACAGGGGACCACCTACGAGCAGTACTTC. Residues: CASSSPGQGTTYEQYF.

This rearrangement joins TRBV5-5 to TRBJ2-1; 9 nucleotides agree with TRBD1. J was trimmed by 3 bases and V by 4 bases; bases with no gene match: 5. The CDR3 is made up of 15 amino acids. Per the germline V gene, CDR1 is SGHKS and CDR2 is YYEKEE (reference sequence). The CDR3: CASSPGQGNYNEQFF. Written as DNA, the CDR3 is TGTGCCAGCAGCCCGGGACAGGGCAACTACAATGAGCAGTTCTTC.

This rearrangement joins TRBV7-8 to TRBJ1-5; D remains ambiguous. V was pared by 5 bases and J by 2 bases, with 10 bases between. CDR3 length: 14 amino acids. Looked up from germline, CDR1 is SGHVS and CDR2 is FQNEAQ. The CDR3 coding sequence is TGTGCCAGCAGCCACCGGGAAGGCAATCAGCCCCAGCATTTT. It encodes CASSHREGNQPQHF.

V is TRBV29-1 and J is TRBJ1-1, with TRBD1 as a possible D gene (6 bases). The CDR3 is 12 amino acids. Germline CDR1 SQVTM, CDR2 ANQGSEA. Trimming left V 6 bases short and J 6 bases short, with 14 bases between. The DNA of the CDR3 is TGCAGCGTCGAGGGGGAGGTCCCTGAAGCTTTCTTT. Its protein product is CSVEGEVPEAFF.

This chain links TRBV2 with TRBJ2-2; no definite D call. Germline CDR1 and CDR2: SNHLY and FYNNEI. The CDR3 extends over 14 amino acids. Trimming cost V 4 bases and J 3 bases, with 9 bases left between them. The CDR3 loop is CASSGRFYTGELFF. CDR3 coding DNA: TGTGCCAGCAGTGGAAGGTTCTACACCGGGGAGCTGTTTTTT.

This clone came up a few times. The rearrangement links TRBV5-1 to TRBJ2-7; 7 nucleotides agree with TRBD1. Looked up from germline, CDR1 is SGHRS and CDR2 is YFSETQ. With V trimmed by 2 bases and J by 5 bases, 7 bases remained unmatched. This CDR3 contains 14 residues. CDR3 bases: TGCGCCAGCAGCTTAGGAGACAGGGTCGACGAGCAGTACTTC. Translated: CASSLGDRVDEQYF.

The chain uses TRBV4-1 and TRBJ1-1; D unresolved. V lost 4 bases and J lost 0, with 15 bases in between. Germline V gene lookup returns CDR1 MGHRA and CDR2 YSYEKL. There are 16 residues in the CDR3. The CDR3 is CASSLEVRGMNTEAFF. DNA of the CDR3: TGCGCCAGCAGCCTTGAGGTCCGAGGCATGAACACTGAAGCTTTCTTT.

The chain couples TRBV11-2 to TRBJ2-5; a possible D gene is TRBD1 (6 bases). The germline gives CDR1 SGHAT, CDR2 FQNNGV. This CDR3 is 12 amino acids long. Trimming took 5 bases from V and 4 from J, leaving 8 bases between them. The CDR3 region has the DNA TGTGCCAGCAGCCCGGACAGAGAGACCCAGTACTTC. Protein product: CASSPDRETQYF. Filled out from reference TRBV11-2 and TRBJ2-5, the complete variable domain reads EAGVAQSPRYKIIEKRQSVAFWCNPISGHATLYWYQQILGQGPKLLIQFQNNGVVDDSQLPKDRFSAERLKGVDSTLKIQPAKLEDSAVYLCASSPDRETQYFGPGTRLLVL.